Following are 6 T cell receptor beta chains from one sample sequenced in a study of neurological immune-mediated disorders. TCRdb processed the 5' RACE reads anew with MiXCR; each CDR3 protein has one entry. The sample holds 25,000 to 40,000 distinct CDR3 sequences; around 1.5% are singletons and the top ten take about 9.3%. Material: PBMCs. Source of these receptors: a woman aged 25 to 39 with multiple sclerosis.

This clonotype was seen repeatedly, ten times or more. The chain is built from TRBV7-2 and TRBJ2-5; 8 bases fit TRBD1. The junction had 2 bases not matched to a gene; V was cut back by 3 bases and J by 5 bases. Germline values: CDR1 SGHTA, CDR2 FQGNSA. The CDR3 covers 13 residues. DNA of the CDR3: TGTGCCAGCAGCTTCAACAGGGGGGAGACCCAGTACTTC. It encodes CASSFNRGETQYF.

This clonotype occurred many times. This sequence joins TRBV5-8 and TRBJ2-1, with 7 bases aligning to TRBD2. The CDR3 length is 15 residues. Germline lookup yields CDR1 SGHTS and CDR2 YDEGEE. The junction had 8 bases not matched to a gene; V was cut back by 4 bases and J by 4 bases. CDR3 residues: CASSPGLGGYNEQFF. The CDR3 nucleotides are TGTGCCAGCAGCCCGGGACTCGGGGGGTACAATGAGCAGTTCTTC.

This clonotype has at least ten counts. The chain couples TRBV20-1 to TRBJ2-5; D is undetermined. The CDR3 consists of 10 residues. Deletions cut 8 bases from V and 5 bases from J, with 9 bases between. CDR1 is DFQATT and CDR2 is SNEGSKA in the germline V gene (reference sequence). The CDR3 sequence: CSSQGETQYF. In DNA form, the CDR3 reads TGCAGTTCCCAAGGGGAGACCCAGTACTTC.

This clonotype was counted ten times or more. This rearrangement joins TRBV12-3 or TRBV12-4 to TRBJ2-3; D is unclear. The CDR3 extends over 15 amino acids. V shed 2 bases and J shed 4 bases, with 13 bases lying between them. The CDR3 nucleotides are TGTGCCAGCAGTTTAACACCGGGCGGCGCAGATACGCAGTATTTT. It encodes CASSLTPGGADTQYF.

Ten or more counts support this clonotype. The V call is TRBV9, the J call TRBJ2-4; D possibly corresponds to TRBD1 (6 bases). Looked up from germline, CDR1 is SGDLS and CDR2 is YYNGEE. This CDR3 has 18 residues. Trimming took 3 bases from V and 6 from J, leaving 25 bases between them. The DNA of the CDR3 is TGTGCCAGCAGCGCGACGTCGGTCGGACAGTCTGGAGGAAACATTCAGTACTTC. Its protein product is CASSATSVGQSGGNIQYF. The full variable domain, in which reference TRBV9 and TRBJ2-4 provide the parts outside the CDR3, is DSGVTQTPKHLITATGQRVTLRCSPRSGDLSVYWYQQSLDQGLQFLIQYYNGEERAKGNILERFSAQQFPDLHSELNLSSLELGDSALYFCASSATSVGQSGGNIQYFGAGTRLSVL.

This clonotype was picked up many times. The V and J genes are TRBV4-3 and TRBJ2-7; weak D call: TRBD2 (6 bases). V was cut by 0 bases and J by 9 bases, with 9 bases left in between. Germline V gene data show CDR1 as LGHNA and CDR2 as YSLEER. There are 12 residues in the CDR3. CDR3 loop: CASSQDGGTQYF. DNA of the CDR3: TGCGCCAGCAGCCAAGACGGAGGGACGCAGTACTTC.